A single sample gave rise to the 19 T cell receptor beta chains below, sequenced in a study of T cells in Graves' hyperthyroidism and ophthalmopathy. TCR beta CDR3 region amplification was performed from RNA transcripts. Carried out on the TCR CDR3, a first-round RT-PCR used the HTBI primer set. TCRdb re-called the multiplex PCR reads through MiXCR, storing one row per CDR3 protein. The sample contains nearly 600,000 distinct CDR3 sequences, approximately 15% of which appear only once. Sequencing input: blood. These receptors all come from a woman aged 18-29 years with Graves' ophthalmopathy.

The CDR3 DNA is TGCAGTGCTATGGATCCGGACAGGGGGCTCACTGAAGCTTTCTTT. Residues: CSAMDPDRGLTEAFF. This chain joins TRBV20-1 and TRBJ1-1; 11 nucleotides match TRBD1. Trimming cost V 4 bases and J 4 bases; bases outside gene matches: 8. This CDR3 spans 15 amino acids. Germline lookup yields CDR1 DFQATT and CDR2 SNEGSKA (reference sequence).

The chain links TRBV6-1 to TRBJ2-1, with D unresolved. V shed 5 bases and J shed 5 bases, with 10 bases lying between them. The CDR3 is 13 amino acids. Looked up from germline, CDR1 is MNHNS and CDR2 is SASEGT. CDR3 coding DNA: TGTGCCAGCAGTAGGTTATGGAACAATGAGCAGTTCTTC. Encoded protein: CASSRLWNNEQFF.

The chain combines TRBV2 with TRBJ2-1; 9 bases are a match to TRBD2. CDR1 SNHLY and CDR2 FYNNEI come from the germline V gene. CDR3 length: 17 amino acids. Trimming took 2 bases from V and 3 from J; bases not matched to a gene: 8. The CDR3 bases are TGTGCCAGCAGTGAAAACCTAGCGGGATTAATCTACAATGAGCAGTTCTTC. Its protein product is CASSENLAGLIYNEQFF.

This rearrangement joins TRBV4-1 to TRBJ1-5; D may be TRBD1 (6 bases). This CDR3 comprises 14 residues. CDR1 and CDR2 from the germline V gene are MGHRA and YSYEKL. Trimming took 8 bases from V and 5 from J, leaving 16 bases between them. The CDR3 region is CASSPQGTHQPQHF. CDR3 nucleotide sequence: TGCGCCAGCTCTCCACAGGGTACGCATCAGCCCCAGCATTTT.

This clonotype was counted ten times or more. This CDR3 reads CASKPGPSESHEQFF. The CDR3 coding sequence is TGTGCCAGCAAACCCGGGCCTAGCGAGTCCCATGAGCAGTTCTTC. The chain employs TRBV11-2 and TRBJ2-1, with a weak D call TRBD2 (6 bases). Trimming shortened V by 7 bases and J by 8 bases, and 21 bases separated the two germline ends. Germline assignment: CDR1 SGHAT and CDR2 FQNNGV. The CDR3 loop spans 15 amino acids. Looking up the rest from reference TRBV11-2 and TRBJ2-1 gives the full variable domain: EAGVAQSPRYKIIEKRQSVAFWCNPISGHATLYWYQQILGQGPKLLIQFQNNGVVDDSQLPKDRFSAERLKGVDSTLKIQPAKLEDSAVYLCASKPGPSESHEQFFGPGTRLTVL.

This clonotype has ten or more counts. The chain has TRBV7-6 and TRBJ2-4; D uncertain. The CDR3 spans 13 residues. Germline V lookup: CDR1 SGHVS, CDR2 FNYEAQ. The germline V and J ends were trimmed by 5 bases and 6 bases, with 11 bases remaining between them. DNA for the CDR3: TGTGCCAGCAGCCTGGGTGGGCGAAACATTCAGTACTTC. It translates to CASSLGGRNIQYF.

The gene calls are TRBV6-5 and TRBJ2-3, with 8 bases identical to TRBD2. The CDR3 contains 18 residues. From germline, CDR1 is MNHEY and CDR2 SVGAGI. The junction had 10 bases not matched to a gene; V was cut back by 0 bases and J by 2 bases. The CDR3 region is CASSYSRPLAGITDTQYF. The CDR3 bases are TGTGCCAGCAGTTACTCGAGACCCCTAGCGGGCATCACAGATACGCAGTATTTT.

In this sample, this clonotype turned up a few times. This may come from a read error, since a much larger clone is one base off. The V gene is TRBV28, the J gene TRBJ2-2; 7 bases line up with TRBD1. Germline-derived CDR1 and CDR2 are MDHEN and SYDVKM. The CDR3 consists of 15 residues. The CDR3 DNA sequence: TGTGTCAGCAGTTCTGGGACAGATAACACCGGGGAGCTGTTTTTT. It codes for CVSSSGTDNTGELFF.

V is TRBV10-3 and J is TRBJ2-7, with a possible D match to TRBD2 (7 bases). The germline V gene encodes CDR1 ENHRY and CDR2 SYGVKD. The CDR3 runs 13 residues. V dropped 7 bases and J dropped 3 bases, with 13 bases sitting between them. The CDR3 DNA is TGTGCCATCACCGGAGGGGGGGGCTACGAGCAGTACTTC. It specifies CAITGGGGYEQYF.

The rearrangement uses TRBV5-1 and TRBJ2-1; TRBD2 matches at 11 bases. Germline CDR1 and CDR2: SGHRS and YFSETQ. The V gene end was trimmed by 1 base and the J gene end by 6 bases; junction bases not matched to a gene: 0. The CDR3 covers 14 residues. The CDR3 reads CASSLTSGSNEQFF. CDR3 nucleotides: TGCGCCAGCAGCTTGACTAGCGGGAGCAATGAGCAGTTCTTC. Variable domain in full (rest from reference TRBV5-1 and TRBJ2-1): KAGVTQTPRYLIKTRGQQVTLSCSPISGHRSVSWYQQTPGQGLQFLFEYFSETQRNKGNFPGRFSGRQFSNSRSEMNVSTLELGDSALYLCASSLTSGSNEQFFGPGTRLTVL.

There are many counts of this clonotype. The gene calls are TRBV29-1 and TRBJ2-1; D is ambiguous. Germline V gene sequence: CDR1 SQVTM, CDR2 ANQGSEA. The CDR3 runs to 8 residues. Trimming removed 6 bases from V and 6 bases from J, with 0 bases in between. Written as DNA, the CDR3 is TGCAGCGTCAATGAGCAGTTCTTC. Translating gives CSVNEQFF.

This clonotype was counted many times. The J gene is TRBJ1-5, the V gene TRBV19; D remains unclear. V lost 6 bases and J lost 0, with 15 bases in between. CDR1 and CDR2 (germline): LNHDA, SQIVND (reference sequence). This CDR3 contains 16 residues. The CDR3 protein is CASSQSSWYSNQPQHF. The CDR3, as DNA: TGTGCCAGTAGCCAAAGTTCTTGGTATAGCAATCAGCCCCAGCATTTT.

This clonotype was seen many times. This chain uses TRBV6-1 with TRBJ1-1; D is undetermined. Trimming left V 8 bases short and J 4 bases short, with 14 bases between. CDR3 length: 13 amino acids. Per the germline V gene, CDR1 is MNHNS and CDR2 is SASEGT. DNA for the CDR3: TGTGCCAGCGTCACAGAGCCTTTCACTGAAGCTTTCTTT. Residues: CASVTEPFTEAFF.

This clonotype was seen only a few times. The junction does not match germline at one end; this may be a read error. V gene TRBV28 combines with J gene TRBJ2-3, with 13 positions matching TRBD2. Germline CDR1 reads MDHEN; CDR2 reads SYDVKM. The CDR3 loop spans 16 amino acids. The CDR3 coding sequence is TGCGCCAGCAGCTGGGGACTAGCGGGAAGCACAGATACGCAGTATTTT. This gives the protein CASSWGLAGSTDTQYF.

The gene calls are TRBV6-2 or TRBV6-3 and TRBJ2-2, with 8 bases lining up with TRBD1. Germline V CDR1 and CDR2: MNHEY, SVGEGT. The CDR3 length is 15 residues. Unmatched junction bases numbered 5, after V lost 6 bases and J lost 2 bases. The CDR3 DNA is TGTGCCAGCAGAGCCGGGACAGGAAACACCGGGGAGCTGTTTTTT. Its protein is CASRAGTGNTGELFF.

This sequence joins TRBV6-4 and TRBJ1-2, with D uncertain. The CDR3 totals 13 residues. The V gene lost 3 bases and the J gene lost 4 bases, with 9 bases spanning the gap. Germline-derived CDR1 and CDR2 are MRHNA and SNTAGT. In DNA form, the CDR3 reads TGTGCCAGCAGTGAAGGGTCGAGCTATGGCTACACCTTC. Residues: CASSEGSSYGYTF.

The sample holds many counts of this clonotype. The CDR3 nucleotides read TGTGCCAGCAGCTTACAAGGCTCTGAAGCTTTCTTT. Translating it yields CASSLQGSEAFF. The chain employs TRBV11-2 and TRBJ1-1; D call uncertain. The V gene's germline CDR1 is SGHAT and CDR2 FQNNGV. The ends were cut back, 2 bases at V and 6 bases at J, with 7 bases in the middle. The CDR3 is 12 amino acids.

This clonotype was detected ten times or more. The chain couples TRBV12-3 or TRBV12-4 to TRBJ2-7; 12 bases align to TRBD2. The V gene end was trimmed by 3 bases and the J gene end by 1 base; junction bases not matched to a gene: 13. The CDR3 has 19 residues. CDR3 in amino acids: CASSLVWGPLAGGSYEQYF. CDR3 DNA: TGTGCCAGCAGTTTGGTGTGGGGGCCACTAGCGGGGGGATCCTACGAGCAGTACTTC.

This clonotype was counted at least ten times. J is TRBJ2-1 and V is TRBV7-3, with 8 bases that match TRBD2. The germline gives CDR1 SGHTA, CDR2 FQGTGA. J lost 5 bases, V lost 5 bases, and 2 bases had no gene match. This CDR3 has 13 residues. The CDR3 bases are TGTGCCAGCAGCCAGACTAGCGACAATGAGCAGTTCTTC. Translated, it gives CASSQTSDNEQFF.